A selection of T cell receptor beta chains follows, all from one sample in a study of OX40 agonist ivuxolimab in advanced cancers. TCRdb's copy holds only in-frame clones and misses some; the assay was immunoSEQ multiplex PCR. There are about 6,000 clones in the sample; around 81% occur only once, and around 25% lies in the top ten. Material: CD4+ or CD8+ T cells sorted from blood, obtained in a trial of the OX40 agonist ivuxolimab. These TCRs come from an adult with an advanced solid tumor such as melanoma, head and neck, liver or kidney cancer. The CDR3 runs from the conserved cysteine through the conserved F or W. A D gene is named only where the DNA matches it firmly. Only some rows state a clone size, as once, few, many or a class for expanded clones.

j_gene	abundance	d_gene	len	v_gene	CDR3nt	CDR3aa
TRBJ2-7	NA	TRBD2	17	TRBV7-9	TGTGCCAGCAGCTTAGGGGGACTAGCGGGGGGTCCCTACGAGCAGTACTTC	CASSLGGLAGGPYEQYF
TRBJ2-7	NA	TRBD1	14	TRBV6-9	TGTGCCAGCAGTTACTCCCAGGGGGCCTACGAGCAGTACTTC	CASSYSQGAYEQYF
TRBJ2-7	NA	NA	13	TRBV2	TGTGCCAGCACGGAGGGGGGTAACAACGAGCAGTACTTC	CASTEGGNNEQYF
TRBJ1-4	NA	TRBD1	14	TRBV4-3	TGCGCCAGCAGCCTGGACAGGGGTTCCGAAAAACTGTTTTTT	CASSLDRGSEKLFF
TRBJ1-1	NA	TRBD1	16	TRBV6-1	TGTGCCAGCAGTGACTGGTGGGACAGGGATCACACTGAAGCTTTCTTT	CASSDWWDRDHTEAFF
TRBJ1-5	NA	NA	13	TRBV7-6	TGTGCCAGCAGCTTATCTCTCGGGCAGCCCCAGCATTTT	CASSLSLGQPQHF
TRBJ1-1	NA	TRBD1	14	TRBV10-2	TGCGCCAGCAGCCACCGGGACAGGGATACTGAAGCTTTCTTT	CASSHRDRDTEAFF
TRBJ2-7	NA	NA	12	TRBV13	TGTGCCAGCAGCTTAGGGTCCTACGAGCAGTACTTC	CASSLGSYEQYF
TRBJ2-3	NA	TRBD1	15	TRBV6-6	TGTGCCAGCAGGTCACCCGAGACAGGGGGCGATACGCAGTATTTT	CASRSPETGGDTQYF
TRBJ1-1	NA	NA	13	TRBV6-5	TGTGCCAGCAGTTACTCGAGGGGGACTGAAGCTTTCTTT	CASSYSRGTEAFF
TRBJ1-5	NA	NA	12	TRBV2	TGTGCCCCGCCGGCCGGTCTCAATCCCCAGCATTTT	CAPPAGLNPQHF
TRBJ1-2	few	NA	12	TRBV2	TGTGCCAGCAACATCGTGGGGGGAAGGTACACCTTC	CASNIVGGRYTF
TRBJ2-3	NA	TRBD2	14	TRBV6-4	TGTGCCAGCAGTGGACTAGCGGGGGGGGATACGCAGTATTTT	CASSGLAGGDTQYF
TRBJ2-5	NA	NA	17	TRBV18	TGTGCCAGCTCACCAGAATTTGGGGGCAGAGGAGAAGAGACCCAGTACTTC	CASSPEFGGRGEETQYF
TRBJ1-2	NA	NA	14	TRBV7-9	TGTGCCAGCAGCTTGGCACAGGGAGGCTATGGCTACACCTTC	CASSLAQGGYGYTF
TRBJ2-7	NA	TRBD2	17	TRBV4-1	TGCGCCAGCAGCCCCTGGACTAGCGGGGGGCTCTCCTACGAGCAGTACTTC	CASSPWTSGGLSYEQYF
TRBJ2-2	NA	NA	12	TRBV9	TGTGCCAGCAGCGTAGTAGCCGGGGAGCTGTTTTTT	CASSVVAGELFF
TRBJ2-1	NA	TRBD2	15	TRBV9	TGTGCCAGCAGCGTTAGCGGGGGGGCCTCTGGGGAGCAGTTCTTC	CASSVSGGASGEQFF
TRBJ2-1	NA	TRBD2	16	TRBV9	TGTGCCAGCAGCCGAGGTAGCGGGGGGTCCTACAATGAGCAGTTCTTC	CASSRGSGGSYNEQFF
TRBJ2-1	NA	NA	14	TRBV19	TGTGCCAGTAGTTTCGGGGGGCGGTACAATGAGCAGTTCTTC	CASSFGGRYNEQFF
TRBJ2-1	NA	NA	14	TRBV5-4	TGTGCCAGCGGTAGGACAGCCAGAAACAATGAGCAGTTCTTC	CASGRTARNNEQFF
TRBJ1-2	NA	TRBD1	14	TRBV9	TGTGCCAGCAGCCCCCACAGGGGTAACTATGGCTACACCTTC	CASSPHRGNYGYTF
TRBJ2-7	NA	TRBD2	13	TRBV7-9	TGTGCCAGCAGCACCCTAGCGGGGGGCGAGCAGTACTTC	CASSTLAGGEQYF
TRBJ2-2	NA	TRBD2	13	TRBV5-5	TGTGCCAGCAGTCCGGGACTAAAAGGGGAGCTGTTTTTT	CASSPGLKGELFF
TRBJ1-1	NA	NA	12	TRBV6-5	TGTGCCAGCAGTCTAAACAGGGTTGAAGCTTTCTTT	CASSLNRVEAFF
TRBJ2-3	NA	NA	13	TRBV4-1	TGCGCCAGCAGCCAAACACTGAAAGATACGCAGTATTTT	CASSQTLKDTQYF
TRBJ2-3	NA	TRBD1	15	TRBV6-5	TGTGCCAGCAGGTCACCCGAGACAGGGGGCGATACGCAGTATTTT	CASRSPETGGDTQYF
TRBJ2-2	NA	NA	13	TRBV9	TGTGCCAGCAGCGTAGCTGTGACCGGGGAGCTGTTTTTT	CASSVAVTGELFF
TRBJ2-7	NA	NA	14	TRBV11-2	TGTGCCAGCAGCTTGGCCAGAATAAACTACGAGCAGTACTTC	CASSLARINYEQYF